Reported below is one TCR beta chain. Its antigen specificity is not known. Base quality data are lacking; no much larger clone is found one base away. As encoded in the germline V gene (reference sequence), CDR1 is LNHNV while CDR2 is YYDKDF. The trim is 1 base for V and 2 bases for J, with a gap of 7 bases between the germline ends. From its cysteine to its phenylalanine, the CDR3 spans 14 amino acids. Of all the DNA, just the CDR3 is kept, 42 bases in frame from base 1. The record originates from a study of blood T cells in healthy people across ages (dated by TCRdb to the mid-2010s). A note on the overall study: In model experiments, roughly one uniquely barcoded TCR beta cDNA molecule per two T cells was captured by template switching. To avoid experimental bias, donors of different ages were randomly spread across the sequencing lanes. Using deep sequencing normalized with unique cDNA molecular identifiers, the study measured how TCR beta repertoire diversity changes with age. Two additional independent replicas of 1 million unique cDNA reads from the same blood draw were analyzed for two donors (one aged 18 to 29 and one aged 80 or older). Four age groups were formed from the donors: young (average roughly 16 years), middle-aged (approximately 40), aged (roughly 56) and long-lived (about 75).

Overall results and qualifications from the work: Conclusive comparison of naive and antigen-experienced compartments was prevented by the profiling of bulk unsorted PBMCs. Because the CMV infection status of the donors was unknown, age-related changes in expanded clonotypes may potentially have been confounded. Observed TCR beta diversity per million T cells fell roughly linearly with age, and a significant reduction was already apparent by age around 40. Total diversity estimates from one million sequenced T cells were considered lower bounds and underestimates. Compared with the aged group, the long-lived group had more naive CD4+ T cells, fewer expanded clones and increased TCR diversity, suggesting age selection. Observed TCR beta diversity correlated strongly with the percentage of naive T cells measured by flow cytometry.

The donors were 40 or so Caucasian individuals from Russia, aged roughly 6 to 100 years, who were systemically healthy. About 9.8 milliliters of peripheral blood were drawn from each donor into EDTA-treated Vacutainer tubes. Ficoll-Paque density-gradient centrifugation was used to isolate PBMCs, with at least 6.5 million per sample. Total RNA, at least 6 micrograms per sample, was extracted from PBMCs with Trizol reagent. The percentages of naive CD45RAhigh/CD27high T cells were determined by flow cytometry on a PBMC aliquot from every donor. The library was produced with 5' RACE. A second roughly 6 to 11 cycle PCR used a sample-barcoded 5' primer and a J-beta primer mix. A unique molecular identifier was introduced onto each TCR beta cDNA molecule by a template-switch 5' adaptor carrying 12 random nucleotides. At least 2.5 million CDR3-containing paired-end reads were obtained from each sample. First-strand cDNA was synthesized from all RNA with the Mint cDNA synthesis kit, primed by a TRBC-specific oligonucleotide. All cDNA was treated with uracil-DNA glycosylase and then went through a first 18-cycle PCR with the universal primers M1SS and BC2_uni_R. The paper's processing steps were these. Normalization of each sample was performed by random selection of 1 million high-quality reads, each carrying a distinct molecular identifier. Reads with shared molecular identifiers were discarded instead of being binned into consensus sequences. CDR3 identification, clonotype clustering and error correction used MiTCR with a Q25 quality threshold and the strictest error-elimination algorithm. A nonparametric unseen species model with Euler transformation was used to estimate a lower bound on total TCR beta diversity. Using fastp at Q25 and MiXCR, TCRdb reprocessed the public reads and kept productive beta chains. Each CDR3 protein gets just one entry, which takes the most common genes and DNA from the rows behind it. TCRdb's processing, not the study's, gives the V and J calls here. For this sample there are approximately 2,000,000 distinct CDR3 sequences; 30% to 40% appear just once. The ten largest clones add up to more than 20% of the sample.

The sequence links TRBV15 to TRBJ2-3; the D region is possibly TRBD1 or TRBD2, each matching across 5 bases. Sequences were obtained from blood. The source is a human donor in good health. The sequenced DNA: TGTGCCACCAGCAGAGCTGGGACCACAGATACGCAGTATTTT. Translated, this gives CATSRAGTTDTQYF.